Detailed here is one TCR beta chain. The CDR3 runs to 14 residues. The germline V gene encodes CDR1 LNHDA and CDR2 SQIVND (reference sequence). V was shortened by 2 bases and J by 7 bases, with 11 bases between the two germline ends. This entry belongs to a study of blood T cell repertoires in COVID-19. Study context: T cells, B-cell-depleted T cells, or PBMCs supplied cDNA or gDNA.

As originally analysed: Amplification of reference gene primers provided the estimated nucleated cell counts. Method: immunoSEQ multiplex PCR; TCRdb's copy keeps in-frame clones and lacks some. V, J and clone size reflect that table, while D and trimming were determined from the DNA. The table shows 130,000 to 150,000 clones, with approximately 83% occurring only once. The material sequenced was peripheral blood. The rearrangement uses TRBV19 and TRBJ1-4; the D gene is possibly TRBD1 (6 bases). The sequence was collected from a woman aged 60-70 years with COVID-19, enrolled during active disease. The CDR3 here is CASSINAGAEKLFF. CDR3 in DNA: TGTGCCAGTAGTATAAATGCAGGGGCTGAAAAACTGTTTTTT.